These T cell receptor beta chains were read from a single sample in a study of T cell responses to AZD1222 COVID-19 vaccine. Profiling relied on immunoSEQ multiplex PCR, and the TCRdb table lists in-frame clones only, not all of them. The sample has approximately 92,000 clones; approximately 90% are singletons. Sequenced material: peripheral blood, taken on day 0 of AZD1222 vaccination. The source is an adult in good health. Each CDR3 is given with its conserved first and last residue.

v_call,j_call,cdr3_aa
TRBV7-9,TRBJ1-2,CASIARNSNYGYTF
TRBV6-5,TRBJ1-6,CASSYREDSPLHF
TRBV30,TRBJ1-3,CAWSSPTPSGNTIYF
TRBV4-3,TRBJ2-1,CASSPGLATFGEQFF
TRBV6-2/TRBV6-3,TRBJ2-2,CASSQTDTGELFF
TRBV4-3,TRBJ2-1,CASSLTASGGLDEQFF
TRBV4-2,TRBJ1-1,CASSQGTGGTDNTEAFF
TRBV4-1,TRBJ2-2,CASRRATNTGELFF
TRBV6-1,TRBJ2-1,CASSERQVLEQFF
TRBV4-2,TRBJ1-6,CASSQEGTGRNSPLHF
TRBV5-1,TRBJ1-3,CASSFSGPGGWGNTIYF
TRBV7-9,TRBJ1-1,CASSRGEMDTEAFF
TRBV28,TRBJ1-5,CASPPAGGSNQPQHF
TRBV7-8,TRBJ1-2,CASSLTETNYGYTF
TRBV7-9,TRBJ1-5,CASSGGYGGQPQHF
TRBV5-1,TRBJ1-2,CASSRGTESGGTYGYTF
TRBV9,TRBJ2-2,CASSPGTTYTGELFF
TRBV12-5,TRBJ2-2,CASGPTESQNTGELFF
TRBV19,TRBJ2-3,CASSISTGHRTDTQYF
TRBV9,TRBJ1-2,CASTGVYGYTF
TRBV27,TRBJ2-7,CASSFRDSYEQYF
TRBV5-1,TRBJ1-2,CASRGTGATSGGYTF
TRBV6-4,TRBJ2-2,CASSDSTSAGELFF
TRBV2,TRBJ2-7,CATSGEHSYEQYF
TRBV12-5,TRBJ1-6,CASGLPTDSPLHF
TRBV18,TRBJ1-1,CASSTLTGPPNTEAFF
TRBV5-1,TRBJ1-6,CASSNRGQSYNSPLHF
TRBV13,TRBJ2-1,CASRRGGRAYEQFF
TRBV7-2,TRBJ2-5,CASSLGNVQETQYF
TRBV9,TRBJ1-2,CASSDRGHYGYTF
TRBV19,TRBJ2-7,CDPTGGAYEQYF
TRBV7-8,TRBJ2-5,CASRSTMFTQYF
TRBV6-2/TRBV6-3,TRBJ2-7,CASSYPTDFYEQYF
TRBV11-2,TRBJ2-1,CASSPSGPYNEQFF
TRBV6-2/TRBV6-3,TRBJ2-5,CASSPTLQGPETQYF
TRBV6-5,TRBJ2-2,CASTPTPLATELFF
TRBV12-2,TRBJ1-5,CASRLANLDKNSNQPQHF
TRBV4-2,TRBJ2-1,CASSRGLVGSSYNEQFF
TRBV4-3,TRBJ1-1,CASSHRTPATEAFF
TRBV11-2,TRBJ2-1,CASRNREGAYNEQFF
TRBV7-2,TRBJ1-5,CASSLGGRDNQPQHF
TRBV28,TRBJ2-7,CASSLLGTRAYEQYF
TRBV5-1,TRBJ1-6,CASSMDKSSYNSPLHF
TRBV10-1,TRBJ1-2,CASSESIGGPYGYTF
TRBV15,TRBJ1-1,CATSRDRFAVTEAFF
TRBV11-2,TRBJ1-5,CASSLDPTEYSNQPQHF
TRBV5-5,TRBJ2-7,CASSPLWGGPYEQYF
TRBV9,TRBJ1-1,CASSVAGGYLPEAFF
TRBV6-6,TRBJ2-7,CASSPGQGLEQYF
TRBV19,TRBJ1-5,CASSSGQVDQPQHF
TRBV11-2,TRBJ1-1,CASSFPNTEAFF
TRBV6-2/TRBV6-3,TRBJ1-6,CASSDRGVSNSPLHF
TRBV3-1/TRBV3-2,TRBJ2-7,CASSQSGTSFGEQYF
TRBV28,TRBJ1-4,CASSLSRGILGEKLFF